These 23 T cell receptor beta chains were all obtained from the same sample, sequenced in a study of T cell responses to AZD1222 COVID-19 vaccine. The table came from immunoSEQ multiplex PCR; TCRdb's copy has only in-frame clones and leaves some out. Here the sample spans tens of thousands of clones, 85% to 90% being singletons. Sequencing used peripheral blood, obtained 28 days after the second dose of the MenACWY control vaccine. The receptors were sampled from an adult who received the MenACWY meningococcal vaccine as a control.

This rearrangement joins TRBV7-2 to TRBJ2-3, with D unresolved. CDR1 is SGHTA, CDR2 FQGNSA, per germline. The CDR3 has 14 residues. V dropped 5 bases and J dropped 2 bases, with 11 bases sitting between them. The CDR3 here is CASSTYKATDTQYF. DNA for the CDR3: TGTGCCAGCAGCACGTATAAAGCCACAGATACGCAGTATTTT.

This chain connects TRBV28 to TRBJ2-1, with D possibly TRBD2 on 5 matching bases. The CDR3 has 15 residues. Trimming cost V 10 bases and J 3 bases, with 19 bases left between them. Germline-derived CDR1 and CDR2 are MDHEN and SYDVKM. The CDR3: CAISATGKFYNEQFF. The DNA for the CDR3 is TGTGCCATTTCAGCAACGGGAAAGTTCTACAATGAGCAGTTCTTC.

Remarks on this clone: A junction end diverges from the germline sequence, so it may reflect a read error. The J gene is TRBJ2-7, the V gene TRBV5-4; D might be TRBD1 (6 bases). CDR1 is SGHNT, CDR2 YYREEE, per germline (reference sequence). The CDR3 is made up of 12 amino acids. CDR3 residues: CASSLSGRGSFF. CDR3 in DNA: TGTGCCAGCAGCTTGTCGGGCAGGGGCTCCTTCTTC. The full variable domain, its missing parts supplied by reference TRBV5-4 and TRBJ2-7, is ETGVTQSPTHLIKTRGQQVTLRCSSQSGHNTVSWYQQALGQGPQFIFQYYREEENGRGNFPPRFSGLQFPNYSSELNVNALELDDSALYLCASSLSGRGSFFGPGTRLTVT.

This rearrangement joins TRBV6-6 to TRBJ2-7; D is uncertain. The CDR3 has 15 residues. Trimming stripped 2 bases from V and 1 base from J, with 12 bases between. Looked up from germline, CDR1 is MNHNY and CDR2 is SVGAGI (reference sequence). This CDR3 reads CASSYRQFRSYEQYF. The CDR3 DNA reads as TGTGCCAGCAGTTACCGGCAGTTTCGGTCCTACGAGCAGTACTTC.

The chain has TRBV6-5 and TRBJ1-2; a possible D gene is TRBD1 (5 bases). The CDR3 sequence is 16 residues long. The ends were cut back, 0 bases at V and 3 bases at J, with 14 bases in the middle. The germline V gene encodes CDR1 MNHEY and CDR2 SVGAGI. CDR3: CASSYSAGSFHYGYTF. As DNA, the CDR3 is TGTGCCAGCAGTTACTCCGCAGGGAGTTTCCACTATGGCTACACCTTC.

J is TRBJ2-1 and V is TRBV29-1; D gene uncertain. The germline gives CDR1 SQVTM, CDR2 ANQGSEA. This CDR3 is built from 12 residues. V lost 1 base and J 2 bases, leaving 3 bases between the germline ends. CDR3 sequence (DNA): TGCAGCGTTGAAGCCACCTACAATGAGCAGTTCTTC. As protein: CSVEATYNEQFF.

The rearrangement joins TRBV5-1 to TRBJ1-1, with D possibly TRBD1 on 5 matching bases. Trimming shortened V by 0 bases and J by 4 bases, and 10 bases separated the two germline ends. The CDR3 covers 14 residues. Germline V lookup: CDR1 SGHRS, CDR2 YFSETQ. CDR3 DNA: TGCGCCAGCAGCTTGGCCAAAGGGGTCACTGAAGCTTTCTTT. This gives the protein CASSLAKGVTEAFF. Filled out from reference TRBV5-1 and TRBJ1-1, the complete variable domain reads KAGVTQTPRYLIKTRGQQVTLSCSPISGHRSVSWYQQTPGQGLQFLFEYFSETQRNKGNFPGRFSGRQFSNSRSEMNVSTLELGDSALYLCASSLAKGVTEAFFGQGTRLTVV.

The chain has TRBV30 and TRBJ1-5; no firm D call. The ends were cut back, 0 bases at V and 1 base at J, with 4 bases in the middle. The germline V gene encodes CDR1 GTSNPN and CDR2 SVGIG (reference sequence). This CDR3 comprises 13 residues. DNA of the CDR3: TGTGCCTGGAGTGTAAACAGCAATCAGCCCCAGCATTTT. Encoded protein: CAWSVNSNQPQHF.

The chain couples TRBV4-1 to TRBJ2-1, with 11 bases identical to TRBD2. V lost 4 bases and J lost 0; bases outside the gene matches: 5. The CDR3 spans 17 residues. Germline CDR1 reads MGHRA; CDR2 reads YSYEKL. The CDR3, as DNA: TGCGCCAGCAGCCCCTCCCTAGCGGGGGGCTCCTACAATGAGCAGTTCTTC. Its translation: CASSPSLAGGSYNEQFF.

The genes are TRBV27 and TRBJ2-5, with 7 nucleotides matching TRBD2. Trimming removed 3 bases from V and 5 bases from J; junction bases left unmatched: 6. This CDR3 is 14 amino acids long. Per the germline V gene, CDR1 is MNHEY and CDR2 is SMNVEV (reference sequence). CDR3: CASSFIGAGETQYF. The DNA of the CDR3 is TGTGCCAGCAGTTTTATAGGAGCGGGGGAGACCCAGTACTTC.

The chain uses TRBV12-3 or TRBV12-4 and TRBJ1-2; unclear D gene. V shed 7 bases and J shed 2 bases, with 11 bases lying between them. This CDR3 region has 13 residues. The CDR3 nucleotides read TGTGCCAGCATCAGGTCGCGGAACTATGGCTACACCTTC. Protein sequence: CASIRSRNYGYTF.

The rearrangement uses TRBV5-4 and TRBJ2-7, with 8 bases matching TRBD2. The CDR3 has 15 amino acids. The germline V gene encodes CDR1 SGHNT and CDR2 YYREEE (reference sequence). V dropped 4 bases and J dropped 1; count of bases not matched to a gene: 7. In DNA, the CDR3 is TGTGCCAGCAGCCCAACTAGCGGACTATCCTACGAGCAGTACTTC. It yields the protein CASSPTSGLSYEQYF.

The V call is TRBV3-1 (or the pseudogene TRBV3-2), the J call TRBJ2-2; D is ambiguous. There are 14 residues in the CDR3. Trimming pared 1 base from V and 4 bases from J, leaving 7 bases between. Germline-derived CDR1 and CDR2 are LGHDT and YNNKEL (reference sequence). This CDR3 is CASSQGLVTGELFF. CDR3 DNA sequence: TGTGCCAGCAGCCAAGGGCTAGTCACCGGGGAGCTGTTTTTT.

This chain joins TRBV5-4 and TRBJ2-3; D unclear. V was trimmed by 2 bases and J by 0 bases, leaving 13 bases between them. The germline V gene encodes CDR1 SGHNT and CDR2 YYREEE (reference sequence). This CDR3 region has 16 residues. CDR3 DNA sequence: TGTGCCAGCAGCTTTGCCTCGTCTGCTAGCACAGATACGCAGTATTTT. Translating gives CASSFASSASTDTQYF.

The gene calls are TRBV19 and TRBJ2-1; 12 bases line up with TRBD2. Trimming removed 5 bases from V and 9 bases from J; junction bases left unmatched: 8. CDR3 size: 15 residues. In germline, CDR1 is LNHDA, CDR2 SQIVND (reference sequence). CDR3 DNA sequence: TGTGCCAGTAGTTCCGGACTAGCGGGGTGGGGTGAGCAGTTCTTC. This sequence encodes CASSSGLAGWGEQFF. Variable domain in full (rest from reference TRBV19 and TRBJ2-1): DGGITQSPKYLFRKEGQNVTLSCEQNLNHDAMYWYRQDPGQGLRLIYYSQIVNDFQKGDIAEGYSVSREKKESFPLTVTSAQKNPTAFYLCASSSGLAGWGEQFFGPGTRLTVL.

This clone came up once. The V call is TRBV7-9, the J call TRBJ2-7, with 7 positions matching TRBD1. This CDR3 comprises 14 residues. Germline CDR1 SEHNR, CDR2 FQNEAQ (reference sequence). V gave up 3 bases and J gave up 1 base; unmatched junction bases: 3. Here the CDR3 reads CASSFGTASYEQYF. CDR3 bases: TGTGCCAGCAGCTTCGGGACAGCTTCCTACGAGCAGTACTTC.

V gene TRBV7-8 combines with J gene TRBJ1-5; no reliable D call. The germline CDR1 and CDR2 sequences are SGHVS and FQNEAQ. The CDR3 covers 15 residues. V shed 5 bases and J shed 0 bases, with 11 bases lying between them. CDR3 nucleotide sequence: TGTGCCAGCAGCGCCGGACGGGTTAGCAATCAGCCCCAGCATTTT. This translates into CASSAGRVSNQPQHF.

This sequence joins TRBV12-3 or TRBV12-4 and TRBJ2-3, with D possibly TRBD1 on 6 matching bases. The CDR3 sequence is 13 residues long. V lost 5 bases, J lost 7 bases, and 13 bases lay in between. Written as DNA, the CDR3 is TGTGCCAGCAGTCCGACAGGACCAAATACGCAGTATTTT. It is translated as CASSPTGPNTQYF.

This sequence joins TRBV7-9 and TRBJ1-2, with unresolved D. Germline V gene lookup returns CDR1 SEHNR and CDR2 FQNEAQ (reference sequence). There are 8 residues in the CDR3. Trimming cost V 5 bases and J 12 bases, with 4 bases left between them. DNA of the CDR3: TGTGCCAGCAGCGCGAACACCTTC. Amino acid sequence: CASSANTF.

J is TRBJ1-3 and V is TRBV6-5; D uncertain. This CDR3 is built from 13 residues. Trimming stripped 6 bases from V and 0 bases from J, with 6 bases between. In germline, CDR1 is MNHEY, CDR2 SVGAGI. The CDR3 DNA follows: TGTGCCAGCAGCCGATCCTCTGGAAACACCATATATTTT. Translating gives CASSRSSGNTIYF.

This clone showed up many times. The chain uses TRBV6-5 and TRBJ1-2, with 7 bases lining up with TRBD1. With V trimmed by 6 bases and J by 3 bases, 7 bases remained unmatched. Germline-derived CDR1 and CDR2 are MNHEY and SVGAGI. CDR3 length: 14 amino acids. The CDR3 sequence: CASSRIGTDYGYTF. DNA for the CDR3: TGTGCCAGCAGCCGCATTGGGACAGACTATGGCTACACCTTC.

This rearrangement joins TRBV9 to TRBJ2-7; possibly TRBD2 for D (6 bases). The CDR3 sequence is 14 residues long. The V gene's germline CDR1 is SGDLS and CDR2 YYNGEE. V lost 2 bases and J lost 3, with 12 bases in between. The CDR3 nucleotides read TGTGCCAGCAGCGTTGCCGGGGGTAACTACGAGCAGTACTTC. Translation: CASSVAGGNYEQYF.

This clone was seen a handful of times. The CDR3 DNA sequence: TGTGCCAGCAGTAAGGGGGCCCCTGACAATCAGCCCCAGCATTTT. Its translation: CASSKGAPDNQPQHF. This rearrangement joins TRBV7-8 to TRBJ1-5; 7 positions match TRBD1. CDR3 size: 15 residues. Germline CDR1 reads SGHVS; CDR2 reads FQNEAQ. J was trimmed by 3 bases and V by 6 bases; bases with no gene match: 8.